Listed here are 2 T cell receptor beta chains from one sample, sequenced in a study of blood T cell repertoires in COVID-19. Assay used: immunoSEQ multiplex PCR; TCRdb lists only in-frame clones, some missing. Here the sample spans about 400,000 clones, around 89% being singletons. Sequenced sample: peripheral blood. The receptors derive from a young woman with acute or convalescent COVID-19.

To note about this clone: Distinct nucleotide sequences in the sample also encode this CDR3. The rearrangement joins TRBV12-3 or TRBV12-4 to TRBJ1-5, with TRBD1 matching over 11 bases. The CDR3 length is 12 residues. V was pared by 8 bases and J by 7 bases, with 1 base of the junction left unmatched. The chain's CDR3 is CASGTGGQPQHF. CDR3 coding DNA: TGTGCCAGCGGGACAGGGGGACAGCCCCAGCATTTT.

This chain joins TRBV11-2 and TRBJ2-4, with D perhaps matching TRBD1 (6 bases). V lost 2 bases to trimming and J lost 0 bases, with 14 bases between them. Germline-derived CDR1 and CDR2 are SGHAT and FQNNGV. The CDR3 length is 17 residues. DNA of the CDR3: TGTGCCAGCAGCTTAATACAGGGACGTGGAGCCAAAAACATTCAGTACTTC. Its translation: CASSLIQGRGAKNIQYF.